This passage covers 31 T cell receptor beta chains from one sample sequenced in a study of tumor and adjacent non-tumor tissue in lung cancer. A modified ARM-PCR protocol with three rounds of nested PCR amplified TCRbeta. MiXCR was run by TCRdb on the multiplex PCR reads, yielding one entry per CDR3 protein. The sample holds under 150,000 distinct CDR3 sequences, around 66% seen once. RNA was extracted from bulk tissue without any cell sorting. Sequencing input: lung tumor tissue. The receptors derive from a man aged 60-69 years with small cell lung cancer.

Notes on this clonotype: The junction differs from germline at one of its ends, possibly a read error. The chain is built from TRBV12-3 or TRBV12-4 and TRBJ1-2; D is ambiguous. This CDR3 is built from 12 residues. The CDR3 loop reads CASSSTYYDYTF. DNA for the CDR3: TGTGCCAGCAGTTCGACGTACTATGACTACACCTTC.

This clonotype ranks as medium-sized. The rearrangement links TRBV4-2 to TRBJ2-1; the D gene is possibly TRBD2 (6 bases). Germline CDR1 reads LGHNA; CDR2 reads YNFKEQ. The CDR3 loop spans 16 amino acids. The germline V and J ends were trimmed by 3 bases and 2 bases, with 14 bases remaining between them. The CDR3 is CASSQVAAGTYNEQFF. The CDR3 nucleotides read TGTGCCAGCAGCCAGGTCGCCGCGGGAACCTACAATGAGCAGTTCTTC.

The chain employs TRBV28 and TRBJ2-5; the match to TRBD2 covers 13 bases. Germline CDR1 is MDHEN and CDR2 is SYDVKM. With 9 bases clipped from V and 9 bases from J, the junction kept 16 bases outside the gene matches. This CDR3 region has 16 residues. This CDR3 is CASTPGTSGVPSPQYF. DNA of the CDR3: TGTGCCAGTACTCCTGGGACTAGCGGGGTGCCGAGCCCCCAGTACTTC.

This chain joins TRBV15 and TRBJ1-1; no clear D. Germline CDR1 reads LNHNV; CDR2 reads YYDKDF (reference sequence). The CDR3 runs to 17 residues. Trimming removed 3 bases at V and 0 bases at J, with 17 bases between. CDR3 sequence (DNA): TGTGCCACCAGCAGGGATGAGGCAGCGAGAATGAACACTGAAGCTTTCTTT. Translation: CATSRDEAARMNTEAFF.

Concerning this clonotype: Possible read error: a much larger clone is one base away. J is TRBJ2-2 and V is TRBV29-1, with D perhaps matching TRBD2 (5 bases). Germline V lookup: CDR1 SQVTM, CDR2 ANQGSEA. The length of the CDR3 is 13 residues. In nucleotides, the CDR3 is TGCAGCGTTGAAAAGGGTCGCAACGGGAAGCTGTTTTTT. Protein: CSVEKGRNGKLFF.

On this clonotype: This may come from a read error, since a much larger clone is one base off. This chain uses TRBV15 with TRBJ2-5, with 8 bases identical to TRBD1. Germline values: CDR1 LNHNV, CDR2 YYDKDF (reference sequence). The CDR3 is made up of 15 amino acids. J gave up 6 bases and V 3 bases, and 9 bases lay outside the gene matches. The CDR3 region has the DNA TGTGCCACCAGCAGGTCGACAGGGGTTGATAAGACCCAGTACTTC. It yields the protein CATSRSTGVDKTQYF.

Remarks on this clonotype: At one of its ends the junction is not consistent with the germline gene, which may arise from a read error. The rearrangement joins TRBV20-1 to TRBJ1-1; D gene uncertain. The CDR3 has 15 residues. CDR1 DFQATT and CDR2 SNEGSKA come from the germline V gene (reference sequence). CDR3 DNA: TGCAATGCTAGAGATCCGGCCGTCATGAACACTGAAGCTTTCTTC. It specifies CNARDPAVMNTEAFF.

In this sample, this clonotype turned up many times. The chain employs TRBV20-1 and TRBJ1-3, with TRBD1 as a possible D gene (6 bases). In germline, CDR1 is DFQATT, CDR2 SNEGSKA (reference sequence). The V end was cut by 6 bases, the J end by 0 bases, with 12 bases between. There are 14 residues in the CDR3. The CDR3 DNA sequence: TGCAGTGCCTTCAGGGGTAACTCTGGAAACACCATATATTTT. Protein sequence: CSAFRGNSGNTIYF.

This clonotype was found many times. This chain uses TRBV11-3 with TRBJ2-3; D may match TRBD1 or TRBD2 (6 bases each). CDR3 length equals 13 residues. From germline, CDR1 is SGHNT and CDR2 YENEEA. V was trimmed by 6 bases and J by 3 bases, leaving 10 bases between them. In nucleotides, the CDR3 is TGTGCCAGCAGTTGGAGGGGGACAGATACGCAGTATTTT. Its translation: CASSWRGTDTQYF.

CDR3 sequence reads: CASSLFARTSYSDTQYF. CDR3 sequence (DNA): TGTGCCAGCAGCTTATTTGCCCGGACTAGCTATTCGGATACGCAGTATTTT. The V call is TRBV7-8, the J call TRBJ2-3; TRBD2 agrees at 8 bases. Germline lookup yields CDR1 SGHVS and CDR2 FQNEAQ. The CDR3 length is 17 residues. The V segment lost 2 bases and the J segment 6 bases; nucleotides outside the gene matches: 13. Full variable domain (remainder filled in from reference TRBV7-8 and TRBJ2-3): GAGVSQSPRYKVAKRGQDVALRCDPISGHVSLFWYQQALGQGPEFLTYFQNEAQLDKSGLPSDRFFAERPEGSVSTLKIQRTQQEDSAVYLCASSLFARTSYSDTQYFGPGTRLTVL.

This clonotype showed up just a few times. V usage is TRBV10-3 and J usage is TRBJ2-7; D remains unclear. Germline lookup yields CDR1 ENHRY and CDR2 SYGVKD. The V gene lost 3 bases and the J gene lost 4 bases, with 13 bases spanning the gap. This CDR3 comprises 14 residues. The CDR3 DNA follows: TGTGCCATCAGTGAATCTGTATTCAGGTACGAGCAGTACGTC. Translated: CAISESVFRYEQYV.

Turning to this clonotype: One junction end disagrees with the germline gene, perhaps due to a read error. This CDR3 reads CSAPRGGQETQHF. CDR3 sequence (DNA): TGCAGTGCTCCCCGTGGGGGCCAAGAGACCCAACACTTC. This chain uses TRBV20-1 with TRBJ2-5, with D perhaps matching TRBD1 (6 bases). Per the germline V gene, CDR1 is DFQATT and CDR2 is SNEGSKA (reference sequence). CDR3 length: 13 amino acids.

As regards this clonotype: No conserved phenylalanine or tryptophan is present at the end of the CDR3, so a read error is the likely explanation. This CDR3 reads CSVEDLGFYGYTV. The CDR3 nucleotides are TGCAGCGTTGAAGATCTAGGGTTCTATGGCTACACCGTC. The V call is TRBV29-1, the J call TRBJ1-2; D unclear. Germline CDR1 reads SQVTM; CDR2 reads ANQGSEA. V lost 0 bases to trimming and J lost 4 bases, with 9 bases between them. This CDR3 has 13 amino acids.

Notes on this clonotype: Given a much more abundant clone one base away, this may be a read error. The rearrangement joins TRBV20-1 to TRBJ2-1, with TRBD2 identical over 7 bases. Germline lookup yields CDR1 DFQATT and CDR2 SNEGSKA (reference sequence). This CDR3 is built from 14 residues. CDR3 residues: CNAKSGIRANEQFF. DNA of the CDR3: TGCAATGCTAAGAGCGGGATAAGGGCCAATGAGCAGTTCTTC.

As concerns this clonotype: A read error is possible here, since a much larger clone lies one base away. The chain combines TRBV20-1 with TRBJ2-7, with a possible D match to TRBD2 (6 bases). CDR1 and CDR2 from the germline V gene are DFQATT and SNEGSKA (reference sequence). The CDR3 is 14 residues long. V was shortened by 5 bases and J by 4 bases, with 18 bases between the two germline ends. CDR3 DNA: TGCAGTGCTGGAAGACGGGGGTCATTTTACGAGCAGTACTTC. The encoded protein is CSAGRRGSFYEQYF.

This clonotype was detected a few times. V and J are TRBV6-6 and TRBJ2-7, with TRBD2 matching 12 bases. CDR1 MNHNY and CDR2 SVGAGI come from the germline V gene (reference sequence). CDR3 length equals 15 residues. J gave up 5 bases and V 7 bases, and 9 bases lay outside the gene matches. The CDR3 here is CASNELAGGWNEQYF. CDR3 DNA: TGTGCCAGCAACGAACTAGCGGGAGGCTGGAACGAGCAGTACTTC.

The gene calls are TRBV11-2 and TRBJ2-7, with TRBD2 matching 8 bases. CDR1 is SGHAT and CDR2 is FQNNGV in the germline V gene. The CDR3 is 14 residues long. CDR3 amino acids: CVRSLGLAGNEQYF. The CDR3 DNA reads as TGTGTCAGGAGCTTAGGCCTAGCGGGCAACGAGCAGTACTTC.

As DNA, the CDR3 is TGCGCCAGCGAGGGTCAGCCCCAGCATTTT. Translation: CASEGQPQHF. The chain recombines TRBV4-1 with TRBJ1-5; D gene ambiguous. Germline V lookup: CDR1 MGHRA, CDR2 YSYEKL. CDR3 length: 10 residues. V lost 8 bases and J lost 6, with 5 bases in between.

This clonotype was recorded at least ten times. The chain links TRBV29-1 to TRBJ1-1; possible D gene TRBD1, 5 bases. The CDR3 is 11 amino acids. Germline V gives CDR1 SQVTM, CDR2 ANQGSEA. V gave up 7 bases and J gave up 5 bases, with 11 bases separating them. The chain's CDR3 is CSALQGTEAFF. The CDR3, as DNA: TGCAGCGCCCTCCAGGGAACTGAAGCTTTCTTT. Based on the CDR3 plus reference TRBV29-1 and TRBJ1-1, the full variable domain is SAVISQKPSRDICQRGTSLTIQCQVDSQVTMMFWYRQQPGQSLTLIATANQGSEATYESGFVIDKFPISRPNLTFSTLTVSNMSPEDSSIYLCSALQGTEAFFGQGTRLTVV.

This chain uses TRBV28 with TRBJ1-6; 7 bases agree with TRBD1. CDR3 length equals 14 residues. Per germline, CDR1 MDHEN and CDR2 SYDVKM. J gave up 7 bases and V 7 bases, and 7 bases lay outside the gene matches. The DNA for the CDR3 is TGTGCCAGCACCGAAACAGGGGTGAATTCACCCCTCCACTTT. Translation: CASTETGVNSPLHF. Full variable domain (missing parts from reference TRBV28 and TRBJ1-6): DVKVTQSSRYLVKRTGEKVFLECVQDMDHENMFWYRQDPGLGLRLIYFSYDVKMKEKGDIPEGYSVSREKKERFSLILESASTNQTSMYLCASTETGVNSPLHFGNGTRLTVT.

Remarks on this clonotype: A read error is possible here, since a much larger clone lies one base away. This sequence joins TRBV6-5 and TRBJ2-3; 7 nucleotides line up with TRBD2. Germline V gene lookup returns CDR1 MNHEY and CDR2 SVGAGI. This CDR3 contains 14 residues. Here the CDR3 reads CTSSYGRRTDTQYF. The CDR3 nucleotides read TGTACCAGCAGTTACGGGAGGAGAACAGATACGCAGTATTTT.

This clonotype showed up many times. The CDR3 loop is CAWSVKGALSRRSTDTQYF. CDR3 bases: TGTGCCTGGAGTGTAAAGGGGGCCTTAAGCAGGAGAAGCACAGATACGCAGTATTTT. The chain carries TRBV30 and TRBJ2-3; 7 bases are a match to TRBD1. The CDR3 runs 19 residues. Germline loops: CDR1 GTSNPN, CDR2 SVGIG (reference sequence). With 0 bases clipped from V and 0 bases from J, the junction kept 15 bases outside the gene matches.

In the case of this clonotype: This may arise from a read error, as a much more abundant clone is one base away. The rearrangement links TRBV20-1 to TRBJ2-3, with D possibly being TRBD1 or TRBD2 (6 bases each). Germline assignment: CDR1 DFQATT and CDR2 SNEGSKA (reference sequence). Trimming pared 2 bases from V and 8 bases from J, leaving 14 bases between. The CDR3 runs 13 residues. The CDR3 spells CSARNRGQRTQYF. The CDR3 DNA reads TGCAGTGCTAGAAATCGGGGGCAGCGTACGCAGTATTTT.

The chain links TRBV4-1 to TRBJ1-2; 7 positions agree with TRBD1. The germline CDR1 and CDR2 sequences are MGHRA and YSYEKL. This CDR3 is 14 amino acids long. The V gene end was trimmed by 6 bases and the J gene end by 4 bases; junction bases not matched to a gene: 8. This CDR3 reads CASSVQGTGYGYTF. The CDR3 nucleotides are TGCGCCAGCAGTGTACAGGGGACCGGCTATGGCTACACCTTC.

This clonotype was recorded at least ten times. This rearrangement joins TRBV6-1 to TRBJ1-1; 8 bases align to TRBD1. There are 14 residues in the CDR3. The germline gives CDR1 MNHNS, CDR2 SASEGT. V lost 3 bases and J lost 4; bases outside the gene matches: 4. CDR3 region: CASSETGDVTEAFF. The CDR3 DNA follows: TGTGCCAGCAGTGAGACAGGGGATGTCACTGAAGCTTTCTTT.

V and J are TRBV20-1 and TRBJ2-1, with 13 bases lining up with TRBD2. Germline CDR1 reads DFQATT; CDR2 reads SNEGSKA (reference sequence). This CDR3 comprises 17 residues. Trimming took 6 bases from V and 1 from J; bases not matched to a gene: 9. For the CDR3, the DNA is TGCAGTGCCCTGGGACTAGCGGGAACACGGTCCTACAATGAGCAGTTCTTC. It specifies CSALGLAGTRSYNEQFF.

The chain couples TRBV29-1 to TRBJ2-7; the D gene could be TRBD1 or TRBD2 (5 bases each). The germline V and J ends were trimmed by 6 bases and 0 bases, with 12 bases remaining between them. Germline-derived CDR1 and CDR2 are SQVTM and ANQGSEA. The CDR3 is made up of 13 amino acids. The CDR3 here is CSVRHGTSYEQYF. In nucleotides, the CDR3 is TGCAGCGTACGACACGGGACCTCCTACGAGCAGTACTTC.

Concerning this clonotype: A much larger clone lies a single base off, so this may be a read error. The V and J genes are TRBV11-1 and TRBJ1-2; D not resolved. Trimming took off 3 bases at V and 2 bases at J, with 10 bases between the two ends. The CDR3 runs 14 residues. The germline CDR1 and CDR2 sequences are SGHAT and FQDESV (reference sequence). Written as DNA, the CDR3 is TGTGCCAGCAGCTTGGGCCCGACAAACTATGGCTACACCTTC. As protein: CASSLGPTNYGYTF.

The chain links TRBV7-9 to TRBJ2-3; D might be TRBD1 or TRBD2, each matching 5 bases. This CDR3 has 15 residues. Trimming left V 3 bases short and J 0 bases short, with 10 bases between. CDR1 SEHNR and CDR2 FQNEAQ come from the germline V gene (reference sequence). In DNA form, the CDR3 reads TGTGCCAGCAGCTTGGGGCGGACTAGCACAGATACGCAGTATTTT. It codes for CASSLGRTSTDTQYF.

In the case of this clonotype: At one of its ends the junction is not consistent with the germline gene, which may arise from a read error. The chain couples TRBV20-1 to TRBJ1-6; a weak D match, TRBD1 (5 bases). This CDR3 has 15 residues. Germline CDR1 DFQATT, CDR2 SNEGSKA (reference sequence). The CDR3 here is CSAATWTSKNSPLRF. Here the CDR3 DNA reads TGCAGTGCCGCGACATGGACAAGTAAAAATTCACCCCTCCGCTTT.

This clonotype was seen just once. The chain couples TRBV19 to TRBJ1-2; D uncertain. This CDR3 is built from 14 residues. The V gene's germline CDR1 is LNHDA and CDR2 SQIVND (reference sequence). Trimming shortened V by 1 base and J by 1 base, and 7 bases separated the two germline ends. CDR3 protein: CASSIGGVNYGYTF. The CDR3 DNA reads TGTGCCAGTAGTATAGGGGGAGTTAACTATGGCTACACCTTC.